Each of the 7 T cell receptor beta chains below was sequenced from the same sample in a study of T cells in Graves' hyperthyroidism and ophthalmopathy. RNA transcripts yielded amplified TCR beta CDR3 regions. Carried out on the TCR CDR3, a first-round RT-PCR used the HTBI primer set. Each CDR3 protein gets one entry after TCRdb re-called the multiplex PCR reads with MiXCR. Of some 350,000 distinct CDR3 sequences listed, roughly 15% are singletons. The sequencing sample was made of blood. All receptors derive from a woman aged 55 to 70 with Graves' ophthalmopathy.

This clonotype was counted at least ten times. The gene calls are TRBV5-1 and TRBJ2-7, with D perhaps matching TRBD1 (6 bases). Germline assignment: CDR1 SGHRS and CDR2 YFSETQ. This CDR3 region has 14 residues. Trimming took 4 bases from V and 6 from J, leaving 17 bases between them. The CDR3 nucleotides read TGCGCCAGCAGCGCGAACCCGACAGGCCGCGAGCAGTACTTC. It yields the protein CASSANPTGREQYF.

The chain has TRBV4-1 and TRBJ1-4; TRBD1 aligns across 9 bases. V dropped 3 bases and J dropped 8; count of bases not matched to a gene: 7. Germline lookup yields CDR1 MGHRA and CDR2 YSYEKL. The CDR3 has 15 residues. CDR3 DNA sequence: TGCGCCAGCAGCCACCCCGACAGGGGGAGGGAAAAACTGTTTTTT. This encodes CASSHPDRGREKLFF.

This clonotype was counted many times. Here the CDR3 DNA reads TGCAGTGCTAGTGAGGGACTAGCGGGCTCTGGGGCCAACGTCCTGACTTTC. Translating it yields CSASEGLAGSGANVLTF. The chain links TRBV20-1 to TRBJ2-6, with 12 nucleotides matching TRBD2. The V gene end was trimmed by 3 bases and the J gene end by 0 bases; junction bases not matched to a gene: 3. CDR3 length equals 17 residues. Germline CDR1 DFQATT, CDR2 SNEGSKA (reference sequence).

Turning to this clonotype: Given a much more abundant clone one base away, this may be a read error. V gene TRBV20-1 combines with J gene TRBJ2-1; the D call may be TRBD1 or TRBD2 (5 bases each). V was clipped by 6 bases and J by 9 bases, with 21 bases between them. CDR1 DFQATT and CDR2 SNEGSKA come from the germline V gene (reference sequence). This CDR3 contains 14 residues. The CDR3 DNA follows: TGCAGTGCCCCAGGGACCACCGGTATCGGTGAGCAGTTCTTC. Translation gives CSAPGTTGIGEQFF.

About this clonotype itself: A much bigger clone sits one base away, suggesting this may be a read error. The V gene is TRBV28, the J gene TRBJ2-1, with 10 bases identical to TRBD2. V lost 4 bases, J lost 2 bases, and 11 bases stayed unmatched. Germline CDR1 MDHEN, CDR2 SYDVKM. This CDR3 is built from 18 residues. The DNA of the CDR3 is TGTGCCAGCAGTTCAATCTGGACTAGCGGATCAACCTACAATGAGCAGTTCTTC. This sequence encodes CASSSIWTSGSTYNEQFF.

The count of this clonotype is one. A much larger clone lies a single base off, so this may be a read error. The CDR3 DNA is TGTGCCAGCAGCTTAACACCGGGACGAGGGAGGACTGGAGCTTTCTTT. Translated: CASSLTPGRGRTGAFF. The chain combines TRBV7-8 with TRBJ1-1; the D gene is possibly TRBD1 (5 bases). CDR1 and CDR2 from the germline V gene are SGHVS and FQNEAQ. The CDR3 runs to 16 residues.

This clonotype turned up a few times. A read error is possible here, since a much larger clone lies one base away. The V gene is TRBV20-1, the J gene TRBJ2-7; tentative D call: TRBD2 (5 bases). CDR3 length: 14 residues. Trimming took 7 bases from V and 2 from J, leaving 18 bases between them. Germline loops: CDR1 DFQATT, CDR2 SNEGSKA (reference sequence). CDR3 in amino acids: CSVRGWTGTYEQYF. The CDR3 DNA is TGCAGTGTCAGAGGTTGGACTGGCACCTACGAGCAGTACTTC.